This passage covers 5 T cell receptor beta chains from one sample sequenced in a study of T-cell reconstitution after alpha-beta-depleted transplantation in children. Unique molecular identifiers tagged the TCRbeta library. A single record per CDR3 protein comes from TCRdb applying MiXCR to the PCR reads. The table has over 200,000 distinct CDR3 sequences, 7% to 9% seen once; the top ten hold about a third. The sequences come from PBMCs, mostly from graft donor cells, collected 360 days after TCRalphabeta/CD19-depleted stem cell transplant. The receptors originated from a male patient under 10 years old who had a stem cell transplant for acute myeloid leukemia, so the T cells may come from the graft donor.

The V and J genes are TRBV7-2 and TRBJ1-1; D is possibly TRBD1 (5 bases). This CDR3 has 14 residues. Germline V gives CDR1 SGHTA, CDR2 FQGNSA. V was shortened by 6 bases and J by 0 bases, with 11 bases between the two germline ends. CDR3 sequence (DNA): TGTGCCAGCAGGGTTGGGGGGATGAACACTGAAGCTTTCTTT. Protein sequence: CASRVGGMNTEAFF.

This clonotype was counted only a few times. This rearrangement joins TRBV3-1 to TRBJ1-1, with TRBD1 matching 7 bases. Germline V gene data show CDR1 as LGHDT and CDR2 as YNNKEL (reference sequence). The CDR3 extends over 14 amino acids. V lost 0 bases and J lost 11; bases outside the gene matches: 9. Written as DNA, the CDR3 is TGTGCCAGCAGCCAAGACGACAGGGCCGGTAGGGCTTTCTTT. Protein: CASSQDDRAGRAFF. The full variable domain, its missing parts supplied by reference TRBV3-1 and TRBJ1-1, is DTAVSQTPKYLVTQMGNDKSIKCEQNLGHDTMYWYKQDSKKFLKIMFSYNNKELIINETVPNRFSPKSPDKAHLNLHINSLELGDSAVYFCASSQDDRAGRAFFGQGTRLTVV.

The V call is TRBV7-9, the J call TRBJ1-2; D gene uncertain. Trimming shortened V by 1 base and J by 6 bases, and 24 bases separated the two germline ends. CDR3 size: 18 residues. Germline values: CDR1 SEHNR, CDR2 FQNEAQ (reference sequence). The DNA for the CDR3 is TGTGCCAGCAGCTTAGTTACTCTTAAAACCGGGAAAGTTGATGGCTACACCTTC. Protein: CASSLVTLKTGKVDGYTF.

This clonotype was observed many times. The genes are TRBV12-3 or TRBV12-4 and TRBJ1-2; 7 bases align to TRBD1. The CDR3 runs to 15 residues. With 7 bases clipped from V and 2 bases from J, the junction kept 10 bases outside the gene matches. CDR3 sequence reads: CASTNRGRTNYGYTF. The CDR3 nucleotides are TGTGCCAGCACCAACAGGGGCAGGACAAACTATGGCTACACCTTC.

The chain has TRBV6-2 or TRBV6-3 and TRBJ2-7; 11 bases are shared with TRBD2. There are 15 residues in the CDR3. CDR1 is MNHEY, CDR2 SVGEGT, per germline. With 6 bases clipped from V and 6 bases from J, the junction kept 10 bases outside the gene matches. CDR3 in amino acids: CASSLPTSGRSEQYF. The CDR3 nucleotides are TGTGCCAGCAGCCTTCCTACTAGCGGGAGAAGCGAGCAGTACTTC.